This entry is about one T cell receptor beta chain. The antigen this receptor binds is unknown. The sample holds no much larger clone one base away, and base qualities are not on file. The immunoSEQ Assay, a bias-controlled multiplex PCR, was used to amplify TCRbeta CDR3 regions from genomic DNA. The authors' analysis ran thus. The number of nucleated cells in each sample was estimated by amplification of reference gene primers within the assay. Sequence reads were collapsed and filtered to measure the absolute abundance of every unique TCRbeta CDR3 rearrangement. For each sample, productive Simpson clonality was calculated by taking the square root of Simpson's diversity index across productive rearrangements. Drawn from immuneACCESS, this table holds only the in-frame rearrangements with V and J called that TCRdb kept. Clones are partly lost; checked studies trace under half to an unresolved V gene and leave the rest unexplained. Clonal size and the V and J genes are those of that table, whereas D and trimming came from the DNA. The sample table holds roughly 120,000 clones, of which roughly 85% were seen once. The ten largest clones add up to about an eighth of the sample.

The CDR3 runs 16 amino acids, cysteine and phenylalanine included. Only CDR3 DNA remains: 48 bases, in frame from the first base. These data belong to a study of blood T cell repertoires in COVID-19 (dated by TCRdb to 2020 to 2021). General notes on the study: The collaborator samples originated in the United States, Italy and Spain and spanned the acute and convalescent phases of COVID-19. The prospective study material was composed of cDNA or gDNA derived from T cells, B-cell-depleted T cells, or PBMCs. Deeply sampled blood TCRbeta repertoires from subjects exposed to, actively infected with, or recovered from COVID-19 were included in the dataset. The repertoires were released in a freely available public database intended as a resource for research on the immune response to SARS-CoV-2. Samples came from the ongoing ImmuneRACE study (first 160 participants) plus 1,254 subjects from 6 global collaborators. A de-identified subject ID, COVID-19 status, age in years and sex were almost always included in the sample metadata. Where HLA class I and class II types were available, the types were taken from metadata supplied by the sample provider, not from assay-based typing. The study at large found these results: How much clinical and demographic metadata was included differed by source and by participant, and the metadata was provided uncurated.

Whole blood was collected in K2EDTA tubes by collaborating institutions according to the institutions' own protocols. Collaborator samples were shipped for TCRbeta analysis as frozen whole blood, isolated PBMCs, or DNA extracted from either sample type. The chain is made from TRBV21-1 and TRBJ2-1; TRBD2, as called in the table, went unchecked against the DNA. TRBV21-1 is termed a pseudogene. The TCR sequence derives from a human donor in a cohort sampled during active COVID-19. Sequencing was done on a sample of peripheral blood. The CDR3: CASSKEATGDLGEQFF. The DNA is TGTGCCAGCAGCAAAGAGGCAACGGGAGATTTGGGTGAGCAGTTCTTC.